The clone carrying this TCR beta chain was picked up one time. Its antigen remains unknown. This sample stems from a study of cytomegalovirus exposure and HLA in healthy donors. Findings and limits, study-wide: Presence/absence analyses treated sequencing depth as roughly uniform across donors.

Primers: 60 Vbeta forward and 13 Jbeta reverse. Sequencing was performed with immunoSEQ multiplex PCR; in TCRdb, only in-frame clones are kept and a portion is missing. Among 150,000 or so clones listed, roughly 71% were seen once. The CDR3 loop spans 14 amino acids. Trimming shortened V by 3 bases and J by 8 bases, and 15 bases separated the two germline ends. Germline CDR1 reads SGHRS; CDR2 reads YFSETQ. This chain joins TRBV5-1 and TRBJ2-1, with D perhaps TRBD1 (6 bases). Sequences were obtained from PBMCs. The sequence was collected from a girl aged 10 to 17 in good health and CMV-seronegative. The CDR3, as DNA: TGCGCCAGCAGCTCCCAGGGGATCCACGATGAGCAGTTCTTC. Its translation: CASSSQGIHDEQFF.